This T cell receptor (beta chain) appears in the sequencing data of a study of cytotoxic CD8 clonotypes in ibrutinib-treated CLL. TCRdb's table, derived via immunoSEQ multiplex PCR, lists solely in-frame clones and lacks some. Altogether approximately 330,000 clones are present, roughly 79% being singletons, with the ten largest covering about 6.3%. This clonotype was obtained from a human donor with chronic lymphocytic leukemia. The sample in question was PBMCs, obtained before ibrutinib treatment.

The CDR3 here is CATSRVIFGTGGHEQFF. The CDR3 coding sequence is TGTGCCACCAGCAGAGTTATTTTTGGGACAGGGGGTCATGAGCAGTTCTTC. The chain couples TRBV15 to TRBJ2-1; 11 nucleotides match TRBD1. The CDR3 runs 17 residues. V lost 1 base, J lost 8 bases, and 10 bases stayed unmatched. Germline V lookup: CDR1 LNHNV, CDR2 YYDKDF (reference sequence).